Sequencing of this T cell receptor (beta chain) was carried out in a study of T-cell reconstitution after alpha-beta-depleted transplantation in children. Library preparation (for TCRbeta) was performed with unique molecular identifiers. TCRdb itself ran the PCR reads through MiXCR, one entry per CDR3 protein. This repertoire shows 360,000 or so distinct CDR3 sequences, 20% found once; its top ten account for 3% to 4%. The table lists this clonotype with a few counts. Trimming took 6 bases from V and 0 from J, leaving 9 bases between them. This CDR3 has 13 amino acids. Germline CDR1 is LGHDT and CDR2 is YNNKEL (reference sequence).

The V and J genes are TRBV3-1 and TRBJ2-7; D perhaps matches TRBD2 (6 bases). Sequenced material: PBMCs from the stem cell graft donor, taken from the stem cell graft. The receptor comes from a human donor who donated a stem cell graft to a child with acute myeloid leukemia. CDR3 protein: CASSIGSSYEQYF. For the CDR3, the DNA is TGTGCCAGCAGTATCGGGAGCTCCTACGAGCAGTACTTC.